This T cell receptor (beta chain) is drawn from a study of blood T cell repertoires in COVID-19. Under the authors' procedure: From reference gene primer amplification, estimates of nucleated cell counts were derived. TCRdb keeps only in-frame clones here, not all; method: immunoSEQ multiplex PCR. V, J and clone size were drawn from that table, and D and trimming were deduced from the DNA. The sample holds approximately 100,000 clones, 70% to 90% seen once. Germline assignment: CDR1 ENHRY and CDR2 SYGVKD. The CDR3 is 11 residues long. V lost 2 bases and J lost 6, with 3 bases in between. Sequencing input: peripheral blood. The chain recombines TRBV10-3 with TRBJ2-3, with D unresolved. This receptor was obtained from a human donor in a cohort sampled during active COVID-19. The CDR3 is CAISEEDTQYF. CDR3 coding DNA: TGTGCCATCAGTGAGGAGGATACGCAGTATTTT.